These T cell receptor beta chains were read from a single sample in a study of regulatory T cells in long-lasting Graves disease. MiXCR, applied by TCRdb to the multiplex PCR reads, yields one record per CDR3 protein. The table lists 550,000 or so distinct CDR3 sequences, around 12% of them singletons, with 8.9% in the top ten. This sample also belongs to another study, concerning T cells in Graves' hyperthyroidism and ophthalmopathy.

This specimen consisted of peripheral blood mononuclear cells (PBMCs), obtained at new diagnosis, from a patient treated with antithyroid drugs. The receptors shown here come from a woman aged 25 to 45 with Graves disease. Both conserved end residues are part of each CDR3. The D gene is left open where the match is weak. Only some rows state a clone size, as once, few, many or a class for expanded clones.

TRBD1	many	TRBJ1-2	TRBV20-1	CSAQPGQGGHGYTF	TGCAGTGCCCAACCGGGACAGGGCGGCCATGGCTACACCTTC
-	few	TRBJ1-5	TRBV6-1	CASRGEYSNQPQHF	TGTGCCAGTAGAGGGGAATATAGCAATCAGCCCCAGCATTTT
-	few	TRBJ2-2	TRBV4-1	CASSQTGLFSPGELFF	TGCGCCAGCAGCCAGACCGGACTCTTTTCCCCCGGGGAGCTGTTTTTT
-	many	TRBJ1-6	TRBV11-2	CASSTDSFNSPLHF	TGTGCCAGCAGCACGGACAGCTTTAATTCACCCCTCCACTTT
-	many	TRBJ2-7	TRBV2	CASSWDFTYEQYF	TGTGCCAGCAGCTGGGACTTTACCTACGAGCAGTACTTC
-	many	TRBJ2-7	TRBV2	CASYRQYEQYF	TGTGCCAGCTACCGACAGTACGAGCAGTACTTC
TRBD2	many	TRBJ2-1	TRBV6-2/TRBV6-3	CASSLLRASGRATVSNEQFF	TGTGCCAGCAGTTTACTCCGGGCTAGCGGGAGGGCCACAGTTTCCAATGAGCAGTTCTTC
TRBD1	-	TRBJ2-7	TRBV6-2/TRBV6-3	CASSYRPRDRETYEQYF	TGTGCCAGCAGTTACCGACCTCGGGACAGGGAGACCTACGAGCAGTACTTC
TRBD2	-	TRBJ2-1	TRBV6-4	CASPISGRAGNEQFF	TGTGCCAGCCCCATTAGCGGGAGGGCCGGCAATGAGCAGTTCTTC
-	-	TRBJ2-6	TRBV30	CAWKSWRPGANVLTF	TGTGCCTGGAAAAGTTGGAGGCCTGGGGCCAACGTCCTGACTTTC
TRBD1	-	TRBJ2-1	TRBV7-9	CASSWGRGTSYNEQFF	TGTGCCAGCAGCTGGGGCAGGGGGACCTCCTACAATGAGCAGTTCTTC
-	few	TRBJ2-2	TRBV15	CATSRGGAGPVTGELFF	TGTGCCACCAGCAGAGGGGGGGCAGGGCCAGTCACCGGGGAGCTGTTTTTT
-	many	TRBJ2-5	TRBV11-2	CASSRSRQETQYF	TGTGCCAGCAGCCGTAGCAGACAAGAGACCCAGTACTTC
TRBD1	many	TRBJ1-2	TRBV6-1	CASPRRTGATYGYTF	TGTGCCAGCCCGAGACGGACAGGAGCCACCTATGGCTACACCTTC
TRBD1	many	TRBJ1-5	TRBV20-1	CSAIPGQGAYSNQPQHF	TGCAGTGCTATACCGGGACAGGGGGCGTATAGCAATCAGCCCCAGCATTTT
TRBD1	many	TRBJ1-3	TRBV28	CASSLQGTGGRNTIYF	TGTGCCAGCAGCCTTCAGGGGACAGGGGGGAGGAACACCATATATTTT
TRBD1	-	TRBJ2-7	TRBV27	CASSSEQGAKSYEQYF	TGTGCCAGCAGTTCAGAACAGGGGGCGAAGTCCTACGAGCAGTACTTC
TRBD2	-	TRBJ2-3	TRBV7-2	CAAREVAGSTDTQYF	TGTGCCGCCCGGGAGGTAGCGGGATCCACAGATACGCAGTATTTT
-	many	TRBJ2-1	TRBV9	CASSVGTRGNEQFF	TGTGCCAGCAGCGTAGGAACTAGAGGCAATGAGCAGTTCTTC